Listed here are 29 T cell receptor beta chains from one sample, sequenced in a study of blood T cell repertoires in COVID-19. Libraries were prepared by immunoSEQ multiplex PCR; TCRdb keeps only in-frame clonotypes and omits some of them. The sample lists roughly 15,000 clones; around 73% were seen once. The sample was peripheral blood. Source of these receptors: a man aged 70 or older with acute or convalescent COVID-19.

The chain recombines TRBV7-8 with TRBJ2-5, with 11 bases identical to TRBD2. Losses at the gene ends were 3 bases for V and 1 base for J; bases not matched to a gene: 4. This CDR3 is 16 amino acids long. Germline assignment: CDR1 SGHVS and CDR2 FQNEAQ. The CDR3 protein is CASSFSGTSGQETQYF. CDR3 DNA sequence: TGTGCCAGCAGCTTCTCCGGGACTAGCGGCCAAGAGACCCAGTACTTC.

This clone was seen only a few times. The chain couples TRBV7-2 to TRBJ2-7; TRBD2 is a possible D gene (5 bases). Germline CDR1 reads SGHTA; CDR2 reads FQGNSA. The CDR3 covers 15 residues. Trimming left V 1 base short and J 4 bases short, with 14 bases between. The CDR3 DNA is TGTGCCAGCAGCTTAGGAGGGTCCTTCCTATACGAGCAGTACTTC. Its translation is CASSLGGSFLYEQYF.

The chain has TRBV7-2 and TRBJ2-3; the D is unclear. V was pared by 0 bases and J by 1 base, with 14 bases between. Germline-derived CDR1 and CDR2 are SGHTA and FQGNSA. The CDR3 covers 17 residues. CDR3 coding DNA: TGTGCCAGCAGCTTAGCTTCCGCAGATACCGGCACAGATACGCAGTATTTT. Encoded protein: CASSLASADTGTDTQYF.

This clone has only a few counts. The V and J genes are TRBV2 and TRBJ1-5; 7 nucleotides match TRBD1. CDR3 size: 14 residues. Germline CDR1 is SNHLY and CDR2 is FYNNEI. With V trimmed by 5 bases and J by 3 bases, 4 bases remained unmatched. DNA for the CDR3: TGTGCCAGCAGTAGCGGACAGGACAATCAGCCCCAGCATTTT. Translation: CASSSGQDNQPQHF.

The chain combines TRBV5-1 with TRBJ2-3; 10 bases align to TRBD2. CDR3 length: 15 residues. Unmatched junction bases numbered 3, after V lost 2 bases and J lost 3 bases. From germline, CDR1 is SGHRS and CDR2 YFSETQ. The CDR3 nucleotides are TGCGCCAGCAGCTTAGCGGGAGGGCGGACAGATACGCAGTATTTT. It is translated as CASSLAGGRTDTQYF.

The rearrangement links TRBV28 to TRBJ1-1; the D gene is possibly TRBD1 (5 bases). Trimming removed 6 bases at V and 5 bases at J, with 25 bases between. The CDR3 is 17 residues long. From germline, CDR1 is MDHEN and CDR2 SYDVKM. Here the CDR3 DNA reads TGTGCCAGCAGCAGGCTGGGGACTCCCTATAAGGGAACTGAAGCTTTCTTT. Translated, it gives CASSRLGTPYKGTEAFF.

V is TRBV6-5 and J is TRBJ2-3; 7 nucleotides line up with TRBD1. From germline, CDR1 is MNHEY and CDR2 SVGAGI. CDR3 length: 16 residues. The J segment lost 1 base and the V segment lost 2 bases, leaving 6 bases of the junction unmatched. The CDR3 nucleotides read TGTGCCAGCAGTTACACCTGGACAGGCGGCACAGATACGCAGTATTTT. Protein product: CASSYTWTGGTDTQYF.

The chain carries TRBV4-1 and TRBJ1-5; D uncertain. The CDR3 spans 15 residues. CDR1 and CDR2 from the germline V gene are MGHRA and YSYEKL. V lost 1 base, J lost 0 bases, and 7 bases lay in between. The CDR3 DNA reads as TGCGCCAGCAGCCAAGTCTCGGGTAGCAATCAGCCCCAGCATTTT. Translation gives CASSQVSGSNQPQHF.

The rearrangement links TRBV30 to TRBJ1-1; D unresolved. The V gene lost 0 bases and the J gene lost 1 base, with 12 bases spanning the gap. Germline CDR1 is GTSNPN and CDR2 is SVGIG (reference sequence). The CDR3 has 15 amino acids. The CDR3 sequence is CAWSVHRDQNTEAFF. The CDR3 DNA reads as TGTGCCTGGAGTGTACACCGGGATCAGAACACTGAAGCTTTCTTT.

This sequence joins TRBV19 and TRBJ2-7; D may be TRBD1 (5 bases). The CDR3 consists of 14 residues. Trimming removed 3 bases at V and 4 bases at J, with 13 bases between. The V gene's germline CDR1 is LNHDA and CDR2 SQIVND (reference sequence). The CDR3 region is CASSIRAESYEQYF. CDR3 nucleotides: TGTGCCAGTAGTATCAGGGCAGAATCGTACGAGCAGTACTTC.

The genes are TRBV5-6 and TRBJ1-1, with D unclear. The ends were cut back, 0 bases at V and 11 bases at J, with 11 bases in the middle. This CDR3 contains 12 residues. Germline-derived CDR1 and CDR2 are SGHDT and YYEEEE. CDR3 coding DNA: TGTGCCAGCAGCTTGGGCCGATTTCAGGCTTTCTTT. Amino acids: CASSLGRFQAFF.

This chain joins TRBV29-1 and TRBJ1-5; weak D call: TRBD1 (6 bases). Deletions cut 6 bases from V and 4 bases from J, with 22 bases between. Germline V gene data show CDR1 as SQVTM and CDR2 as ANQGSEA. The CDR3 loop spans 16 amino acids. The CDR3 bases are TGCAGCGTGAAGACCTCCGGGACAAGGGGGAATCAGCCCCAGCATTTT. It specifies CSVKTSGTRGNQPQHF.

The chain recombines TRBV19 with TRBJ1-5; TRBD1 matches at 8 bases. CDR3 length equals 14 residues. The V and J ends lost 5 bases and 5 bases, in that order; junction bases with no gene match: 5. Germline CDR1 is LNHDA and CDR2 is SQIVND (reference sequence). CDR3 in amino acids: CASSVTGGHQPQHF. CDR3 bases: TGTGCCAGTAGTGTAACAGGGGGGCATCAGCCCCAGCATTTT. The full variable domain, rest sourced from reference TRBV19 and TRBJ1-5, is DGGITQSPKYLFRKEGQNVTLSCEQNLNHDAMYWYRQDPGQGLRLIYYSQIVNDFQKGDIAEGYSVSREKKESFPLTVTSAQKNPTAFYLCASSVTGGHQPQHFGDGTRLSIL.

A single count supports this clone. The chain links TRBV7-2 to TRBJ2-5; the D gene is possibly TRBD2 (7 bases). V lost 4 bases and J lost 2, with 14 bases in between. From germline, CDR1 is SGHTA and CDR2 FQGNSA. The CDR3 has 15 amino acids. The CDR3 region is CASSSGGGGQETQYF. DNA of the CDR3: TGTGCCAGCAGCTCGGGCGGGGGCGGACAAGAGACCCAGTACTTC.

By proportion, this clone is medium-sized. V usage is TRBV10-1 and J usage is TRBJ2-2; 8 bases agree with TRBD1. J lost 4 bases, V lost 4 bases, and 5 bases had no gene match. The length of the CDR3 is 15 residues. CDR1 and CDR2 (germline): WNHNN, SYGVQD (reference sequence). CDR3: CASSAGQGITGELFF. CDR3 bases: TGCGCCAGCAGTGCCGGACAGGGAATCACCGGGGAGCTGTTTTTT.

This clone was detected only once. The gene calls are TRBV7-2 and TRBJ2-7, with D maybe TRBD2 (6 bases). Looked up from germline, CDR1 is SGHTA and CDR2 is FQGNSA. CDR3 length equals 16 residues. V was clipped by 4 bases and J by 4 bases, with 20 bases between them. The CDR3 spells CASSYQGLPSGYEQYF. In DNA form, the CDR3 reads TGTGCCAGCAGCTACCAGGGACTCCCCTCTGGGTACGAGCAGTACTTC.

The chain joins TRBV19 to TRBJ2-7, with TRBD1 identical over 9 bases. The V segment lost 4 bases and the J segment 4 bases; nucleotides outside the gene matches: 5. Looked up from germline, CDR1 is LNHDA and CDR2 is SQIVND (reference sequence). This CDR3 is built from 14 residues. The CDR3 loop reads CASSTGTGQYEQYF. CDR3 bases: TGTGCCAGTAGTACCGGGACAGGGCAATACGAGCAGTACTTC.

The chain joins TRBV6-2 or TRBV6-3 to TRBJ2-7, with TRBD2 matching over 9 bases. The CDR3 extends over 15 amino acids. Germline lookup yields CDR1 MNHEY and CDR2 SVGEGT. The ends lost 7 bases at V and 6 bases at J; junction bases unmatched: 13. The CDR3 loop is CASIPRLSGSGEQYF. Written as DNA, the CDR3 is TGTGCCAGCATCCCCCGTCTTAGCGGGAGCGGCGAGCAGTACTTC.

The chain uses TRBV10-2 and TRBJ2-7; 12 nucleotides agree with TRBD2. Trimming at V came to 5 bases and at J to 5 bases, leaving 10 bases not matched to a gene. CDR3 length equals 16 residues. Germline loops: CDR1 WSHSY, CDR2 SAAADI. For the CDR3, the DNA is TGCGCCAGCAGTCAACCAACCGGACTAGCGGGGAACGAGCAGTACTTC. The encoded protein is CASSQPTGLAGNEQYF.

This sequence joins TRBV7-2 and TRBJ1-2; 7 bases map to TRBD1. CDR1 and CDR2 from the germline V gene are SGHTA and FQGNSA. The ends lost 5 bases at V and 2 bases at J; junction bases unmatched: 5. The length of the CDR3 is 14 residues. This CDR3 reads CASSPQQGNYGYTF. CDR3 DNA: TGTGCCAGCAGCCCCCAACAGGGGAACTATGGCTACACCTTC.

The chain couples TRBV7-3 to TRBJ1-2, with D maybe TRBD1 (6 bases). The CDR3 is made up of 15 amino acids. Trimming cost V 6 bases and J 2 bases, with 16 bases left between them. Germline values: CDR1 SGHTA, CDR2 FQGTGA. The CDR3 region has the DNA TGTGCCAGCAGGGAACAGGGCGGTATCAACTATGGCTACACCTTC. Amino acid sequence: CASREQGGINYGYTF.

This chain connects TRBV11-2 to TRBJ1-6, with 8 bases that match TRBD1. The CDR3 is made up of 15 amino acids. J was trimmed by 7 bases and V by 6 bases; bases with no gene match: 8. Germline values: CDR1 SGHAT, CDR2 FQNNGV. In nucleotides, the CDR3 is TGTGCCAGCAGATCCCTACAGGGGGGGAATTCACCCCTCCACTTT. Residues: CASRSLQGGNSPLHF.

As DNA, the CDR3 is TGTGCCTGGATTCCGGGGAGCACAGATACGCAGTATTTT. Translation gives CAWIPGSTDTQYF. V gene TRBV30 combines with J gene TRBJ2-3, with D possibly being TRBD2 (5 bases). The CDR3 covers 13 residues. The V and J ends lost 4 bases and 0 bases respectively, with 8 bases between them. Per the germline V gene, CDR1 is GTSNPN and CDR2 is SVGIG (reference sequence).

The chain couples TRBV7-2 to TRBJ2-1; 14 bases match TRBD2. The CDR3 covers 15 residues. V lost 6 bases and J lost 9; bases outside the gene matches: 7. In germline, CDR1 is SGHTA, CDR2 FQGNSA. CDR3 coding DNA: TGTGCCAGCAGTCAGGGACTAGCGGGAGTAGGTGAGCAGTTCTTC. It is translated as CASSQGLAGVGEQFF.

This chain uses TRBV4-3 with TRBJ1-1, with 8 bases matching TRBD1. The germline V gene encodes CDR1 LGHNA and CDR2 YSLEER. J gave up 1 base and V 5 bases, and 3 bases lay outside the gene matches. This CDR3 is 14 amino acids long. Written as DNA, the CDR3 is TGCGCCAGCAGCAGACAGGGGCCGAACACTGAAGCTTTCTTT. Translated, it gives CASSRQGPNTEAFF.

Only a few counts were recorded for this clone. V is TRBV6-6 and J is TRBJ2-5; D may be TRBD2 (5 bases). V was trimmed by 6 bases and J by 10 bases, leaving 21 bases between them. From germline, CDR1 is MNHNY and CDR2 SVGAGI (reference sequence). The CDR3 covers 14 residues. In DNA, the CDR3 is TGTGCCAGCAGCAGAATGGGCAGGCCCCGGGACCAGTACTTC. Residues: CASSRMGRPRDQYF.

V is TRBV4-2 and J is TRBJ2-1; the D gene is possibly TRBD2 (5 bases). Deletions cut 1 base from V and 5 bases from J, with 12 bases between. CDR1 is LGHNA, CDR2 YNFKEQ, per germline. The CDR3 length is 15 residues. The DNA of the CDR3 is TGTGCCAGCAGCCAAGCGCCGGGATACGACAATGAGCAGTTCTTC. This gives the protein CASSQAPGYDNEQFF.

This clone came up once. The CDR3 DNA reads TGTGCCTGGAGCAGGACAGGGACCTCCTACGAGCAGTACTTC. It translates to CAWSRTGTSYEQYF. The chain couples TRBV30 to TRBJ2-7; 8 bases agree with TRBD1. CDR1 and CDR2 (germline): GTSNPN, SVGIG (reference sequence). Losses at the gene ends were 3 bases for V and 0 bases for J; bases not matched to a gene: 4. The CDR3 sequence is 14 residues long. The whole variable domain, remainder taken from reference TRBV30 and TRBJ2-7, is SQTIHQWPATLVQPVGSPLSLECTVEGTSNPNLYWYRQAAGRGLQLLFYSVGIGQISSEVPQNLSASRPQDRQFILSSKKLLLSDSGFYLCAWSRTGTSYEQYFGPGTRLTVT.

The V call is TRBV14, the J call TRBJ2-7; the D is unclear. Trimming shortened V by 0 bases and J by 0 bases, and 3 bases separated the two germline ends. The CDR3 is 13 residues long. Germline loops: CDR1 SGHDN, CDR2 FVKESK. The chain's CDR3 is CASSQESSYEQYF. CDR3 DNA sequence: TGTGCCAGCAGCCAAGAGAGCTCCTACGAGCAGTACTTC.